The clone carrying this TCR beta chain has just one count. Its antigen is undetermined. This entry belongs to a study of cytomegalovirus exposure and HLA in healthy donors. Study outcomes and limitations: Through in vitro validation, a few CMV-associated chains were shown to be specific for CMV antigens. Both high specificity and high sensitivity reportedly marked the classifier's diagnosis of cytomegalovirus status. Cytomegalovirus-associated TCR beta chains were listed, numbering approximately 150.

Measured with immunoSEQ multiplex PCR; TCRdb has only the in-frame clones, and not every one. The repertoire holds about 73,000 clones, 85% to 95% seen once, with 3% to 4% in the top ten. CDR3 length: 13 residues. Germline V gene data show CDR1 as SGHKS and CDR2 as YYEKEE (reference sequence). Trimming took 4 bases from V and 5 from J; bases not matched to a gene: 2. This rearrangement joins TRBV5-5 to TRBJ1-4; 7 bases agree with TRBD1. Sequenced material: PBMCs. This receptor was taken from a man aged 18 to 35 in good health and CMV-seronegative. Here the CDR3 reads CASSLQGNEKLFF. The CDR3 region has the DNA TGTGCCAGCAGCCTACAGGGGAATGAAAAACTGTTTTTT.